This T cell receptor (beta chain) was found in a study of T cell repertoires in cytomegalovirus infection. Study-wide background: Public TCR beta signatures were indicative of both CMV infection and a matching HLA type. Study-level points and caveats: HLA-C-restricted CMV-specific TCR beta clonotypes prevailed in the ex vivo response. The study identified carriers of CMV plus the relevant HLA from cumulative public TCR beta family frequency.

TCRdb used MiXCR to reprocess the reads, holding one entry per CDR3 protein. The table records approximately 500,000 distinct CDR3 sequences, more than 15% of them present only once. V shed 5 bases and J shed 0 bases, with 14 bases lying between them. Germline V lookup: CDR1 SGHTA, CDR2 FQGTGA. This CDR3 has 16 residues. Note on this clonotype: Its target is unknown.

The sample consisted of CD8+ T cells from PBMCs. The chain employs TRBV7-3 and TRBJ2-1; a weak D match, TRBD2 (6 bases). This TCR derives from a human donor in good health (CMV status not recorded). Some clones in this sample may be carry-over from other donors' samples. This CDR3 is CASSERAGRSYNEQFF. CDR3 sequence (DNA): TGTGCCAGCAGCGAGCGGGCGGGCCGCTCCTACAATGAGCAGTTCTTC.